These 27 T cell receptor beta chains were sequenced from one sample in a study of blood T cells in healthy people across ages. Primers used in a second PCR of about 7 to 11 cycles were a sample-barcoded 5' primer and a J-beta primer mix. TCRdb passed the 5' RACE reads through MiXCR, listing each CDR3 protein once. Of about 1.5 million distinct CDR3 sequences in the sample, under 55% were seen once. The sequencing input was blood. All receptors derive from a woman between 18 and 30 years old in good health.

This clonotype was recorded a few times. The CDR3 nucleotides are TGTGCCAGCAGTCTTGCCGAATGGGGCGAGCAGTACTTC. This encodes CASSLAEWGEQYF. The chain couples TRBV7-9 to TRBJ2-4, with D hard to call. The assigned J gene may be wrong: the sequence end matches TRBJ2-7 better. Looked up from germline, CDR1 is SEHNR and CDR2 is FQNEAQ (reference sequence). The CDR3 totals 13 residues.

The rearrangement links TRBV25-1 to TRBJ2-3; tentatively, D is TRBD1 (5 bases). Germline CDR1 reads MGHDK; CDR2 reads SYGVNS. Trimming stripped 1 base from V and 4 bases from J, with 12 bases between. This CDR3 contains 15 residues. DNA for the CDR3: TGTGCCAGCAGTGAATTAACGGACACATCAGATACGCAGTATTTT. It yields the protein CASSELTDTSDTQYF.

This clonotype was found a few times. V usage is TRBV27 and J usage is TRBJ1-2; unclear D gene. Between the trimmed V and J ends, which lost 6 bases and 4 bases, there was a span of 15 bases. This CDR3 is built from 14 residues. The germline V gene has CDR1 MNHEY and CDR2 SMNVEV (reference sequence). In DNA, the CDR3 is TGTGCCAGCAGCCCGCGGTCCGAGGGCTATGGCTACACCTTC. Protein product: CASSPRSEGYGYTF.

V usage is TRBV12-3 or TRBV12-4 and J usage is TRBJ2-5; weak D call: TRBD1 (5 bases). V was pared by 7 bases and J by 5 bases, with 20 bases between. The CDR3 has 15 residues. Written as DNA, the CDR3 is TGTGCCAGCACCGACCCTCAGGGTTTGTGGGAGACCCAGTACTTC. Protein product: CASTDPQGLWETQYF.

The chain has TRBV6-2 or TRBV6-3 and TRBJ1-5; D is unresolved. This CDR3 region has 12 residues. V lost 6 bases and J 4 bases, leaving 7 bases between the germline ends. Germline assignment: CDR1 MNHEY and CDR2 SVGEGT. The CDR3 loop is CASSHGNQPQHF. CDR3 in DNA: TGTGCCAGCAGCCACGGGAATCAGCCCCAGCATTTT.

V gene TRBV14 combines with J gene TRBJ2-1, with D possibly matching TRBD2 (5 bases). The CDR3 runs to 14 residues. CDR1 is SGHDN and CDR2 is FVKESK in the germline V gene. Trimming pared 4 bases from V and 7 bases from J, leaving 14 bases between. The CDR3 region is CASSRDRGWNEQFF. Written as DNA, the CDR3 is TGTGCCAGCAGCCGAGATCGGGGTTGGAATGAGCAGTTCTTC.

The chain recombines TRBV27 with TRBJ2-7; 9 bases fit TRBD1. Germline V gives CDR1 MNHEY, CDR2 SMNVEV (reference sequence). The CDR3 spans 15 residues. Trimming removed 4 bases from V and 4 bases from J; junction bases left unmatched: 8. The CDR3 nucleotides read TGTGCCAGCAGTTCGGGACAGGGCGTTTCGTACGAGCAGTACTTC. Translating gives CASSSGQGVSYEQYF.

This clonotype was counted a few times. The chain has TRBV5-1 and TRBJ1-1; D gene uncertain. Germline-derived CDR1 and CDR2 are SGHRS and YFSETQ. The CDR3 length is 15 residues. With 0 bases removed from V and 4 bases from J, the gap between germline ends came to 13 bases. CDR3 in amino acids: CASSLAGEVGTEAFF. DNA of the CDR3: TGCGCCAGCAGCTTGGCCGGGGAAGTAGGCACTGAAGCTTTCTTT.

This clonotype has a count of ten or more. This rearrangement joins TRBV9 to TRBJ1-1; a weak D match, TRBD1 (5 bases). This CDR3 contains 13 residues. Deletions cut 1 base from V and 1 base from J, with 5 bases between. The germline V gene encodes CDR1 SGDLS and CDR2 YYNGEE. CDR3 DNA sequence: TGTGCCAGCAGCGTAACAGGGAACACTGAAGCTTTCTTT. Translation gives CASSVTGNTEAFF.

CDR3 nucleotides: TGCGCCAGCAAGACTAGCGGGAGCGCAGATACGCAGTATTTT. Its translation: CASKTSGSADTQYF. This chain connects TRBV5-1 to TRBJ2-3; 12 bases agree with TRBD2. The CDR3 length is 14 residues. Germline V gene sequence: CDR1 SGHRS, CDR2 YFSETQ. J lost 4 bases, V lost 6 bases, and 3 bases had no gene match.

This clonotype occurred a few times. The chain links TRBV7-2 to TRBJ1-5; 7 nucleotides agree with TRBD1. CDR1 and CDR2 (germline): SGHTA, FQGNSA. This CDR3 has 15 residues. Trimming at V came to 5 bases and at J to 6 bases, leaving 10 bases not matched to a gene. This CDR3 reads CASSLTRQGSQPQHF. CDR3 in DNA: TGTGCCAGCAGCCTCACTCGACAGGGTAGTCAGCCCCAGCATTTT. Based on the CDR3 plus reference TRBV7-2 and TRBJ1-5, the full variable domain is GAGVSQSPSNKVTEKGKDVELRCDPISGHTALYWYRQSLGQGLEFLIYFQGNSAPDKSGLPSDRFSAERTGGSVSTLTIQRTQQEDSAVYLCASSLTRQGSQPQHFGDGTRLSIL.

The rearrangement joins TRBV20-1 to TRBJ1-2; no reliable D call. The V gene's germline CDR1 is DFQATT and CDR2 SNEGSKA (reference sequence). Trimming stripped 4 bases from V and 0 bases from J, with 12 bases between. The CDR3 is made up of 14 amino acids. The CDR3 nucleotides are TGCAGTGCTATCGTGGCCAGATCTAACTATGGCTACACCTTC. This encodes CSAIVARSNYGYTF.

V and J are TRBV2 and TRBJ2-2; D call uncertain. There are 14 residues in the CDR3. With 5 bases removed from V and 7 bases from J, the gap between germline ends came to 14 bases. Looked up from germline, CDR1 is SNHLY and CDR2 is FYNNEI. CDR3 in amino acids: CASSLKDWGGELFF. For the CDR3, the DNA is TGTGCCAGCAGTCTTAAAGACTGGGGCGGGGAGCTGTTTTTT.

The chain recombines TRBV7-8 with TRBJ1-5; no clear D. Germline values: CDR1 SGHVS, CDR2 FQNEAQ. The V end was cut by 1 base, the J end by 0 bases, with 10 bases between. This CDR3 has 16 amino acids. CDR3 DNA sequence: TGTGCCAGCAGCTTAGGAGGAGGGAGTAGCAATCAGCCCCAGCATTTT. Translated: CASSLGGGSSNQPQHF.

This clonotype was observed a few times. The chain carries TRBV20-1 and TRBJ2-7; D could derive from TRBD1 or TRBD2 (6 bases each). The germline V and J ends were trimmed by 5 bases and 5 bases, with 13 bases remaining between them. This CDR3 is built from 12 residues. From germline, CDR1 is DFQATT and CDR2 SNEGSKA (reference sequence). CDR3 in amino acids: CSAWIGGNEQYF. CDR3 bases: TGCAGTGCTTGGATCGGGGGCAACGAGCAGTACTTC.

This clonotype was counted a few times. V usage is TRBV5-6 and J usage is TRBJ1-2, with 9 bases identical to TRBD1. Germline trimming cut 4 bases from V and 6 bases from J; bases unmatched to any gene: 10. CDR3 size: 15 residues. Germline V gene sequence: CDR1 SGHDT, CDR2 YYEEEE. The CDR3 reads CASSLGQGLPDGYTF. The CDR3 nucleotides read TGTGCCAGCAGCCTTGGACAGGGGCTTCCGGATGGCTACACCTTC.

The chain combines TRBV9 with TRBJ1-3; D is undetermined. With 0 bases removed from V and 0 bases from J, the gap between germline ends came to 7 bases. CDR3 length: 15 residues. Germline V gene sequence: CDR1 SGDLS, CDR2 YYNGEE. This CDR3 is CASSVAAFSGNTIYF. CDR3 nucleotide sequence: TGTGCCAGCAGCGTAGCTGCATTCTCTGGAAACACCATATATTTT.

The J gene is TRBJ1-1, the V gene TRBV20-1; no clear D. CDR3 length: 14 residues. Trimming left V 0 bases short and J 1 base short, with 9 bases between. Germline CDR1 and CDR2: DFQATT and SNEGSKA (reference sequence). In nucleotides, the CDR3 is TGCAGTGCTAGAGATCGGCGGAAGAACACTGAAGCTTTCTTT. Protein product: CSARDRRKNTEAFF.

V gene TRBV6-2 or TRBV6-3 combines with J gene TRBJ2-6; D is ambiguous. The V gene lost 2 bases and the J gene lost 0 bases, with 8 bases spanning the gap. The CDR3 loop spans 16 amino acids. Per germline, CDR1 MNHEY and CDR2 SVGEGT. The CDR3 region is CASSYSYSSGANVLTF. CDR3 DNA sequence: TGTGCCAGCAGTTACAGTTATTCCTCTGGGGCCAACGTCCTGACTTTC.

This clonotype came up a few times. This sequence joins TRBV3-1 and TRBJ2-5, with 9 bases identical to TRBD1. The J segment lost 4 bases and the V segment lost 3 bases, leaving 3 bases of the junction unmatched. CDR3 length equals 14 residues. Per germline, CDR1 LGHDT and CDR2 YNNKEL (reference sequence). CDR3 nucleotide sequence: TGTGCCAGCAGCCATCTGACAGGGGGAGAGACCCAGTACTTC. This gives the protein CASSHLTGGETQYF.

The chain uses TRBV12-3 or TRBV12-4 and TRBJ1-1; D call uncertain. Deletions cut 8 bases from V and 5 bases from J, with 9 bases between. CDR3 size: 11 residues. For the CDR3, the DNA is TGTGCCAGCCCTCACGGGACTGAAGCTTTCTTT. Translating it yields CASPHGTEAFF.

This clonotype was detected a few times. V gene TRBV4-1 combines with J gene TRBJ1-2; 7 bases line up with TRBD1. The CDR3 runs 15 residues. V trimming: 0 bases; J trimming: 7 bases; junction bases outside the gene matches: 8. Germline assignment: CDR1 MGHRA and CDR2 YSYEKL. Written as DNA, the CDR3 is TGCGCCAGCAGCCAAGATTCGTCAGGGGGGGTTGGCTACACCTTC. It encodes CASSQDSSGGVGYTF.

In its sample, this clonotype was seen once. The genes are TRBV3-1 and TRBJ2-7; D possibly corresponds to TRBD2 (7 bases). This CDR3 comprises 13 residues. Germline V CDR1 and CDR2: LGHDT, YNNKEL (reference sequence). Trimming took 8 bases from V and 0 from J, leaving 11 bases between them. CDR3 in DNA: TGTGCCAGCGCGGGGGACACCTCCTACGAGCAGTACTTC. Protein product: CASAGDTSYEQYF.

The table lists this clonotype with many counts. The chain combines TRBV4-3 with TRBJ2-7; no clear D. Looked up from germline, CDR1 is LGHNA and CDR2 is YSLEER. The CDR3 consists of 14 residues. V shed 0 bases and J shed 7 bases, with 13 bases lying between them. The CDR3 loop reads CASSQDDSGLEQYF. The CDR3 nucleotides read TGCGCCAGCAGCCAAGATGATTCCGGCCTTGAGCAGTACTTC.

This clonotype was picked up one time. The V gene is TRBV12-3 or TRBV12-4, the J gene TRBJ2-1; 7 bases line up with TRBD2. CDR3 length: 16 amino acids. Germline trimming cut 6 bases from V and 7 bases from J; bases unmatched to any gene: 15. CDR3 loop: CASSPRRAGVRNEQFF. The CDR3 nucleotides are TGTGCCAGCAGCCCCAGACGCGCGGGAGTAAGAAATGAGCAGTTCTTC.

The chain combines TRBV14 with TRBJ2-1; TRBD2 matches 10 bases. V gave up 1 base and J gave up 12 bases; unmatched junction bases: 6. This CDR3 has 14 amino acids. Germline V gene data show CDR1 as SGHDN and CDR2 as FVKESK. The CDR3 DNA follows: TGTGCCAGCAGCCAAGGGGTTAGCGGGAGGTGGCAGTTCTTC. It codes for CASSQGVSGRWQFF.

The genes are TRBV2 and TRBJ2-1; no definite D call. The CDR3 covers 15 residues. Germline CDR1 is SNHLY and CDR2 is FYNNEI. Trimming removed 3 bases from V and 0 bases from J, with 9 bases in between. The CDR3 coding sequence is TGTGCCAGCAGTGATTGGGCGGCCTCCTACAATGAGCAGTTCTTC. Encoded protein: CASSDWAASYNEQFF.